The 20 T cell receptor beta chains below were found in one sample sequenced in a study of shared clonotypes between healthy human individuals (dated by TCRdb to about 2020). Libraries were constructed by the immunoSEQ multiplex PCR assay. TCRdb mirrors the immuneACCESS table, restricted to in-frame sequences. Some clones are absent from its copies; in checked studies, under half trace to an unresolved V gene, and the reason for the others is unknown. The sample records about 2.1 million clones, approximately 94% of which are singletons. Jointly, the top ten make up over 1.5% of the sample. CD8 naive samples consisted of CD45RO-negative cells that were positively selected for CCR7, yielding a CD45RA+CCR7+ population without TemRA cells. The sequenced sample was naive CD8+ T cells from PBMCs. The cell subset or site label on this specimen signifies: CD45RA+CCR7+. The receptors shown here come from a man aged 18 to 30 in good health. Some clones in this sample may be carry-over from other donors' samples.

This sequence joins TRBV4-2 and TRBJ2-7; 11 bases fit TRBD2. Germline-derived CDR1 and CDR2 are LGHNA and YNFKEQ. With V trimmed by 6 bases and J by 2 bases, 9 bases remained unmatched. The CDR3 loop spans 16 amino acids. This CDR3 is CASSDPGTSGPYEQYF. The CDR3 DNA sequence: TGTGCCAGCAGTGACCCCGGGACTAGCGGACCCTACGAGCAGTACTTC.

The chain joins TRBV10-3 to TRBJ2-7; 10 positions agree with TRBD1. CDR3 length: 15 amino acids. Germline V gene sequence: CDR1 ENHRY, CDR2 SYGVKD. Trimming removed 7 bases from V and 9 bases from J; junction bases left unmatched: 15. The CDR3 nucleotides are TGTGCCATCATGAATACCGGGACAGGGGAAAGAATGCAGTACTTC. Translated, it gives CAIMNTGTGERMQYF.

The J gene is TRBJ2-1, the V gene TRBV5-1, with 11 bases lining up with TRBD2. Unmatched junction bases numbered 8, after V lost 4 bases and J lost 5 bases. CDR3 length: 16 residues. Germline assignment: CDR1 SGHRS and CDR2 YFSETQ. The CDR3 sequence is CASSQIAGGPDNEQFF. Here the CDR3 DNA reads TGCGCCAGCAGCCAAATAGCGGGAGGGCCCGACAATGAGCAGTTCTTC.

This clone was seen a single time. The chain joins TRBV28 to TRBJ2-1; TRBD2 matches at 11 bases. V lost 3 bases to trimming and J lost 9 bases; unmatched junction nucleotides: 1. Germline CDR1 is MDHEN and CDR2 is SYDVKM. This CDR3 spans 13 amino acids. CDR3 sequence: CASSFLAGGEQFF. In nucleotides, the CDR3 is TGTGCCAGCAGTTTCCTAGCGGGGGGTGAGCAGTTCTTC.

The J gene is TRBJ2-7, the V gene TRBV11-2; D is uncertain. The germline gives CDR1 SGHAT, CDR2 FQNNGV. This CDR3 comprises 12 residues. Trimming removed 2 bases at V and 6 bases at J, with 8 bases between. In DNA, the CDR3 is TGTGCCAGCAGCTTACAGGTCATCGAGCAGTACTTC. This translates into CASSLQVIEQYF. The full variable domain, with the rest looked up from reference TRBV11-2 and TRBJ2-7, is EAGVAQSPRYKIIEKRQSVAFWCNPISGHATLYWYQQILGQGPKLLIQFQNNGVVDDSQLPKDRFSAERLKGVDSTLKIQPAKLEDSAVYLCASSLQVIEQYFGPGTRLTVT.

This chain connects TRBV11-2 to TRBJ2-7; TRBD1 is a possible D gene (5 bases). The ends were cut back, 2 bases at V and 2 bases at J, with 16 bases in the middle. Germline assignment: CDR1 SGHAT and CDR2 FQNNGV. CDR3 length: 16 amino acids. CDR3 sequence reads: CASSLSFSRATYEQYF. In DNA form, the CDR3 reads TGTGCCAGCAGCTTAAGTTTTAGCAGGGCAACCTACGAGCAGTACTTC.

The CDR3 loop reads CASSLPGRTGTNTEAFF. CDR3 in DNA: TGCGCCAGCAGCCTCCCCGGCCGAACAGGGACGAACACTGAAGCTTTCTTT. The chain combines TRBV5-1 with TRBJ1-1, with D possibly TRBD1 on 6 matching bases. The CDR3 contains 17 residues. Trimming removed 4 bases at V and 1 base at J, with 20 bases between. Germline-derived CDR1 and CDR2 are SGHRS and YFSETQ.

A word on this clone: Additional DNA sequences in this sample encode the identical CDR3. The rearrangement links TRBV5-6 to TRBJ2-7; 8 nucleotides agree with TRBD1. The CDR3 sequence is 13 residues long. CDR1 is SGHDT and CDR2 is YYEEEE in the germline V gene. V shed 0 bases, J shed 6 bases, and the junction held 2 bases outside the gene matches. The CDR3 reads CASSLAGGSEQYF. The CDR3 coding sequence is TGTGCCAGCAGCTTGGCAGGGGGCTCCGAGCAGTACTTC.

The chain couples TRBV15 to TRBJ2-7; D is uncertain. V lost 1 base to trimming and J lost 0 bases, with 10 bases between them. The CDR3 runs to 15 residues. The germline CDR1 and CDR2 sequences are LNHNV and YYDKDF (reference sequence). This CDR3 reads CATSRARGSSYEQYF. Written as DNA, the CDR3 is TGTGCCACCAGCAGAGCACGTGGAAGCTCCTACGAGCAGTACTTC.

This clone was seen a single time. V gene TRBV27 combines with J gene TRBJ2-1; D gene unclear. The CDR3 sequence is 16 residues long. Trimming shortened V by 7 bases and J by 0 bases, and 16 bases separated the two germline ends. CDR1 is MNHEY, CDR2 SMNVEV, per germline (reference sequence). The CDR3 loop reads CASTTPRPDSYNEQFF. The CDR3 DNA follows: TGTGCCAGCACCACCCCGAGGCCTGACTCCTACAATGAGCAGTTCTTC.

The chain joins TRBV4-1 to TRBJ2-5; D possibly corresponds to TRBD2 (5 bases). The J call is in doubt because the DNA end fits TRBJ2-7 better. CDR3 size: 13 residues. The germline gives CDR1 MGHRA, CDR2 YSYEKL. CDR3 region: CASSQDLEGEQYF. The DNA for the CDR3 is TGCGCCAGCAGCCAAGATTTAGAGGGCGAGCAGTACTTC.

This chain joins TRBV28 and TRBJ2-7; D not resolved. Germline V gene sequence: CDR1 MDHEN, CDR2 SYDVKM. Between the trimmed V and J ends, which lost 8 bases and 2 bases, there was a span of 10 bases. This CDR3 is built from 12 residues. The CDR3, as DNA: TGTGCCAGCCTCTCTTCAGCCTACGAGCAGTACTTC. Amino acid sequence: CASLSSAYEQYF.

The chain uses TRBV2 and TRBJ1-1; no clear D gene. This CDR3 is built from 16 residues. Trimming stripped 0 bases from V and 0 bases from J, with 11 bases between. In germline, CDR1 is SNHLY, CDR2 FYNNEI. This CDR3 is CASSEAIYSLNTEAFF. CDR3 nucleotides: TGTGCCAGCAGTGAAGCCATCTACTCCTTGAACACTGAAGCTTTCTTT.

The V gene is TRBV2, the J gene TRBJ1-5; tentative D call: TRBD1 (5 bases). Germline CDR1 SNHLY, CDR2 FYNNEI. There are 15 residues in the CDR3. V shed 6 bases and J shed 5 bases, with 17 bases lying between them. The CDR3 DNA is TGTGCCAGCAGGGGAAAGGCGGGGGGAGATCAGCCCCAGCATTTT. Encoded protein: CASRGKAGGDQPQHF. Supplemented by reference TRBV2 and TRBJ1-5, the full variable domain reads EPEVTQTPSHQVTQMGQEVILRCVPISNHLYFYWYRQILGQKVEFLVSFYNNEISEKSEIFDDQFSVERPDGSNFTLKIRSTKLEDSAMYFCASRGKAGGDQPQHFGDGTRLSIL.

The V and J genes are TRBV19 and TRBJ2-7; D is perhaps TRBD1 (6 bases). CDR1 LNHDA and CDR2 SQIVND come from the germline V gene (reference sequence). The CDR3 covers 15 residues. The V end was cut by 5 bases, the J end by 3 bases, with 17 bases between. The CDR3 loop reads CASSPLPGHNYEQYF. The CDR3 DNA reads TGTGCCAGTAGTCCTCTCCCGGGACACAACTACGAGCAGTACTTC.

This chain joins TRBV27 and TRBJ2-3; perhaps TRBD1 as D (5 bases). Trimming removed 7 bases at V and 5 bases at J, with 19 bases between. The germline V gene has CDR1 MNHEY and CDR2 SMNVEV (reference sequence). This CDR3 region has 15 residues. CDR3 protein: CASKGSSGFIDTQYF. The CDR3 DNA sequence: TGTGCCAGCAAGGGGTCTTCAGGGTTCATAGATACGCAGTATTTT.

Notes on this clone: At the DNA level, this CDR3 is encoded by other sequences in the same sample as well. This chain links TRBV6-5 with TRBJ2-7; 12 bases align to TRBD1. From germline, CDR1 is MNHEY and CDR2 SVGAGI. This CDR3 region has 15 residues. The J segment lost 3 bases and the V segment lost 6 bases, leaving 6 bases of the junction unmatched. CDR3 DNA: TGTGCCAGCAGCCCGGGACAGGGGGCTAGCTACGAGCAGTACTTC. Encoded protein: CASSPGQGASYEQYF.

The chain links TRBV7-6 to TRBJ2-5; D not certain. CDR3 size: 11 residues. Between the trimmed V and J ends, which lost 4 bases and 0 bases, there was a span of 0 bases. CDR1 is SGHVS, CDR2 FNYEAQ, per germline. The CDR3 bases are TGTGCCAGCAGCTACCAAGAGACCCAGTACTTC. Protein: CASSYQETQYF.

V and J are TRBV7-9 and TRBJ2-3; D is possibly TRBD1 (5 bases). This CDR3 comprises 15 residues. Trimming removed 5 bases from V and 1 base from J, with 13 bases in between. The germline V gene has CDR1 SEHNR and CDR2 FQNEAQ (reference sequence). CDR3 bases: TGTGCCAGCAGCAAACACAGGTCCGGCACAGATACGCAGTATTTT. This codes for CASSKHRSGTDTQYF.

This chain links TRBV5-6 with TRBJ2-1; either TRBD1 or TRBD2 may supply D (6 bases each). Germline lookup yields CDR1 SGHDT and CDR2 YYEEEE. The CDR3 runs to 17 residues. Trimming took 4 bases from V and 9 from J, leaving 26 bases between them. CDR3 residues: CASSPSGQEGESGEQFF. In nucleotides, the CDR3 is TGTGCCAGCAGCCCATCCGGCCAGGAGGGGGAAAGCGGTGAGCAGTTCTTC. Using reference TRBV5-6 and TRBJ2-1 for the parts outside the CDR3, the full variable domain is DAGVTQSPTHLIKTRGQQVTLRCSPKSGHDTVSWYQQALGQGPQFIFQYYEEEERQRGNFPDRFSGHQFPNYSSELNVNALLLGDSALYLCASSPSGQEGESGEQFFGPGTRLTVL.